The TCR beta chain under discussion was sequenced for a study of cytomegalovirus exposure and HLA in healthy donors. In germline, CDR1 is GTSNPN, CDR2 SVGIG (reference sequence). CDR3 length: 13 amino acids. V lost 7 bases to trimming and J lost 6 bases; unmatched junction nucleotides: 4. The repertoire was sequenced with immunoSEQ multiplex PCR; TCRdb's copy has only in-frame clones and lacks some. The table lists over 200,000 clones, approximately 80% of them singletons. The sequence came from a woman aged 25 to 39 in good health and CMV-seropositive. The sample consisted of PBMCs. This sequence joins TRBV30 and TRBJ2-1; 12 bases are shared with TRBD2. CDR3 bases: TGTGCCTACCTAGCGGGAGGGCCCAATGAGCAGTTCTTC. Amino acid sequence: CAYLAGGPNEQFF.